One sample yielded the 30 T cell receptor beta chains listed below, sequenced in a study of cytomegalovirus exposure and HLA in healthy donors. Vbeta (60) and Jbeta (13) primers were used in the PCR. The method was immunoSEQ multiplex PCR; TCRdb's version includes in-frame clones alone and lacks a portion of them. The profile shows 280,000 or so clones, around nine tenths of them singletons. Sequenced input: PBMCs. The receptor source for this set is a woman aged 18-35 years in good health and CMV-seronegative.

Turning to this clone: Other DNA sequences within the sample encode an identical CDR3. This rearrangement joins TRBV5-1 to TRBJ2-5, with 10 bases fitting TRBD2. Germline lookup yields CDR1 SGHRS and CDR2 YFSETQ. The ends lost 5 bases at V and 3 bases at J; junction bases unmatched: 4. The CDR3 is 14 amino acids. The CDR3 nucleotides read TGCGCCAGCAGTCCCGGACTAGCGGAAGAGACCCAGTACTTC. Residues: CASSPGLAEETQYF.

The CDR3 loop is CASSSGQGFRETQYF. The CDR3 coding sequence is TGCGCCAGCAGCTCAGGACAGGGCTTTCGAGAGACCCAGTACTTC. The J gene is TRBJ2-5, the V gene TRBV5-1, with 8 positions matching TRBD1. The germline V gene has CDR1 SGHRS and CDR2 YFSETQ. The CDR3 length is 15 residues. After removal of 3 bases from V and 4 bases from J, the junction contained 8 bases not matched to a gene.

This chain uses TRBV9 with TRBJ1-2; 10 bases are shared with TRBD1. This CDR3 has 17 residues. Looked up from germline, CDR1 is SGDLS and CDR2 is YYNGEE. The junction had 11 bases not matched to a gene; V was cut back by 4 bases and J by 2 bases. CDR3 loop: CASSHPTGTGDNYGYTF. CDR3 sequence (DNA): TGTGCCAGCAGCCACCCCACCGGGACAGGGGACAACTATGGCTACACCTTC. Full variable domain (rest looked up from reference TRBV9 and TRBJ1-2): DSGVTQTPKHLITATGQRVTLRCSPRSGDLSVYWYQQSLDQGLQFLIQYYNGEERAKGNILERFSAQQFPDLHSELNLSSLELGDSALYFCASSHPTGTGDNYGYTFGSGTRLTVV.

The rearrangement uses TRBV7-2 and TRBJ2-5, with D unclear. The V end was cut by 3 bases, the J end by 5 bases, with 10 bases between. CDR1 and CDR2 (germline): SGHTA, FQGNSA. The CDR3 runs 13 residues. The CDR3 loop is CASSFVSRETQYF. The CDR3 DNA reads as TGTGCCAGCAGCTTCGTGTCGAGGGAGACCCAGTACTTC. The full variable domain, its missing parts supplied by reference TRBV7-2 and TRBJ2-5, is GAGVSQSPSNKVTEKGKDVELRCDPISGHTALYWYRQSLGQGLEFLIYFQGNSAPDKSGLPSDRFSAERTGGSVSTLTIQRTQQEDSAVYLCASSFVSRETQYFGPGTRLLVL.

The V and J genes are TRBV30 and TRBJ1-4, with 9 bases aligning to TRBD1. Losses at the gene ends were 6 bases for V and 6 bases for J; bases not matched to a gene: 5. Germline V lookup: CDR1 GTSNPN, CDR2 SVGIG (reference sequence). The CDR3 sequence is 13 residues long. The CDR3 bases are TGTGCCTGCACAGGGGGCTTTGATGAAAAACTGTTTTTT. Residues: CACTGGFDEKLFF.

Here the CDR3 DNA reads TGTGCCAGCAGGGGAACCCTAGCGGGGGGGAGATACAATGAGCAGTTCTTC. Its translation: CASRGTLAGGRYNEQFF. The rearrangement joins TRBV2 to TRBJ2-1; 12 nucleotides match TRBD2. Germline V gene lookup returns CDR1 SNHLY and CDR2 FYNNEI. Unmatched junction bases numbered 10, after V lost 6 bases and J lost 4 bases. The CDR3 covers 17 residues.

The chain recombines TRBV5-6 with TRBJ1-1; the match to TRBD1 covers 8 bases. From germline, CDR1 is SGHDT and CDR2 YYEEEE. Trimming at V came to 3 bases and at J to 4 bases, leaving 5 bases not matched to a gene. The CDR3 consists of 14 residues. This chain's CDR3 is CASSSLDRATEAFF. CDR3 nucleotides: TGTGCCAGCAGCTCGTTGGACAGGGCCACTGAAGCTTTCTTT. The whole variable domain, filled in from reference TRBV5-6 and TRBJ1-1, reads DAGVTQSPTHLIKTRGQQVTLRCSPKSGHDTVSWYQQALGQGPQFIFQYYEEEERQRGNFPDRFSGHQFPNYSSELNVNALLLGDSALYLCASSSLDRATEAFFGQGTRLTVV.

A single count supports this clone. V gene TRBV6-5 combines with J gene TRBJ1-3; possibly TRBD1 for D (5 bases). Trimming left V 10 bases short and J 7 bases short, with 23 bases between. CDR1 is MNHEY and CDR2 is SVGAGI in the germline V gene. The CDR3 is 15 amino acids. CDR3 bases: TGTGCCACCAAGCCTGGGGCAGCGCATTTGAACACCATATATTTT. Its translation: CATKPGAAHLNTIYF.

The genes are TRBV4-1 and TRBJ1-1; D gene uncertain. CDR3 size: 13 residues. Trimming took off 4 bases at V and 0 bases at J, with 6 bases between the two ends. Germline CDR1 is MGHRA and CDR2 is YSYEKL. CDR3 loop: CASSPLMNTEAFF. The CDR3 nucleotides are TGCGCCAGCAGCCCCCTTATGAACACTGAAGCTTTCTTT.

V is TRBV5-1 and J is TRBJ1-1; 7 bases are a match to TRBD1. Germline V gene data show CDR1 as SGHRS and CDR2 as YFSETQ. Trimming cost V 0 bases and J 2 bases; bases outside gene matches: 4. The CDR3 loop spans 15 amino acids. The CDR3 protein is CASSLVEGGNTEAFF. CDR3 nucleotides: TGCGCCAGCAGCTTGGTTGAAGGGGGCAACACTGAAGCTTTCTTT.

This chain joins TRBV25-1 and TRBJ2-1; D gene ambiguous. V gave up 5 bases and J gave up 7 bases, with 12 bases separating them. The CDR3 length is 13 residues. Looked up from germline, CDR1 is MGHDK and CDR2 is SYGVNS. DNA of the CDR3: TGTGCCAGCAGTCGCCCAAGAACTAATGAGCAGTTCTTC. It specifies CASSRPRTNEQFF.

V and J are TRBV4-1 and TRBJ1-5; a weak D match, TRBD1 (6 bases). The germline gives CDR1 MGHRA, CDR2 YSYEKL. V was shortened by 0 bases and J by 7 bases, with 13 bases between the two germline ends. The CDR3 loop spans 15 amino acids. CDR3 residues: CASSQDGNRAQPQHF. The CDR3 DNA reads as TGCGCCAGCAGCCAAGATGGTAACAGGGCCCAGCCCCAGCATTTT.

The CDR3 nucleotides read TGTGCCAGCAGTCCGGAAGGACAAGTCCTCCACTTT. Its protein product is CASSPEGQVLHF. The rearrangement links TRBV2 to TRBJ1-6, with D maybe TRBD1 (5 bases). Germline-derived CDR1 and CDR2 are SNHLY and FYNNEI. Trimming removed 5 bases from V and 15 bases from J, with 14 bases in between. This CDR3 has 12 amino acids. Together with reference TRBV2 and TRBJ1-6, the CDR3 gives the full variable domain: EPEVTQTPSHQVTQMGQEVILRCVPISNHLYFYWYRQILGQKVEFLVSFYNNEISEKSEIFDDQFSVERPDGSNFTLKIRSTKLEDSAMYFCASSPEGQVLHFGNGTRLTVT.

The CDR3 DNA follows: TGTGCCAGCAGCCCGGGACAGGGGGCGAGTCAGCCCCAGCATTTT. As protein: CASSPGQGASQPQHF. The chain combines TRBV9 with TRBJ1-5, with 12 bases matching TRBD1. Losses at the gene ends were 4 bases for V and 6 bases for J; bases not matched to a gene: 5. Germline CDR1 is SGDLS and CDR2 is YYNGEE. CDR3 length: 15 residues.

The chain carries TRBV9 and TRBJ2-3; 8 bases map to TRBD1. V gave up 7 bases and J gave up 7 bases; unmatched junction bases: 8. CDR3 length: 13 residues. Germline lookup yields CDR1 SGDLS and CDR2 YYNGEE. This CDR3 reads CASSAGGAYTQYF. CDR3 DNA: TGTGCCAGCTCTGCAGGGGGCGCGTATACGCAGTATTTT.

The gene calls are TRBV18 and TRBJ2-1, with 11 bases matching TRBD2. The germline gives CDR1 KGHSH, CDR2 LQKENI. The V segment lost 2 bases and the J segment 9 bases; nucleotides outside the gene matches: 12. The CDR3 sequence is 17 residues long. The CDR3 loop is CASSPVYLAGGPSEQFF. The CDR3 bases are TGTGCCAGCTCACCAGTCTACTTAGCGGGGGGGCCGAGTGAGCAGTTCTTC.

V and J are TRBV23-1 and TRBJ1-2; D remains unclear. TRBV23-1 has ORF status, its function being uncertain. V dropped 0 bases and J dropped 8 bases, with 10 bases sitting between them. CDR3 length: 13 amino acids. The CDR3 DNA follows: TGCGCCAGCAGTCAATCACGGGGTTCCGGCTACACCTTC. This codes for CASSQSRGSGYTF.

The chain recombines TRBV5-4 with TRBJ2-7; D is perhaps TRBD2 (5 bases). The CDR3 consists of 15 residues. The V end lost 2 bases, the J end lost 2 bases, and 14 bases lay between the germline ends. Germline loops: CDR1 SGHNT, CDR2 YYREEE (reference sequence). In DNA, the CDR3 is TGTGCCAGCAGCTTACGTACCGGGAATACCTACGAGCAGTACTTC. As protein: CASSLRTGNTYEQYF. The whole variable domain, remainder taken from reference TRBV5-4 and TRBJ2-7, is ETGVTQSPTHLIKTRGQQVTLRCSSQSGHNTVSWYQQALGQGPQFIFQYYREEENGRGNFPPRFSGLQFPNYSSELNVNALELDDSALYLCASSLRTGNTYEQYFGPGTRLTVT.

As DNA, the CDR3 is TGTGCCAGCAGTTCGAGCGGGGTGGGAAGGACCCAGTACTTC. This encodes CASSSSGVGRTQYF. The rearrangement joins TRBV6-5 to TRBJ2-5; the match to TRBD2 covers 7 bases. J was trimmed by 7 bases and V by 4 bases; bases with no gene match: 9. Germline lookup yields CDR1 MNHEY and CDR2 SVGAGI. The CDR3 runs to 14 residues.

The chain recombines TRBV11-2 with TRBJ2-5; tentative D call: TRBD2 (6 bases). V was cut by 3 bases and J by 2 bases, with 10 bases left in between. CDR3 length: 14 amino acids. Germline V gene sequence: CDR1 SGHAT, CDR2 FQNNGV. The CDR3 coding sequence is TGTGCCAGCAGCTTTGGCGGGGCTCAAGAGACCCAGTACTTC. Translating gives CASSFGGAQETQYF.

V and J are TRBV18 and TRBJ2-7; TRBD1 aligns across 9 bases. The germline gives CDR1 KGHSH, CDR2 LQKENI. V lost 6 bases, J lost 2 bases, and 8 bases stayed unmatched. The CDR3 has 15 residues. CDR3: CASSVAGTGPYEQYF. Here the CDR3 DNA reads TGTGCCAGCTCGGTGGCCGGGACAGGGCCCTACGAGCAGTACTTC.

This chain connects TRBV5-4 to TRBJ1-5; no reliable D call. From germline, CDR1 is SGHNT and CDR2 YYREEE (reference sequence). Trimming took 0 bases from V and 3 from J, leaving 4 bases between them. This CDR3 is 13 amino acids long. The CDR3 nucleotides read TGTGCCAGCAGCTTGGATAACAATCAGCCCCAGCATTTT. Its translation is CASSLDNNQPQHF.

V gene TRBV5-1 combines with J gene TRBJ1-1; D not certain. The CDR3 spans 15 residues. CDR1 is SGHRS, CDR2 YFSETQ, per germline. The ends were cut back, 0 bases at V and 0 bases at J, with 9 bases in the middle. The CDR3 loop reads CASSLVGGVNTEAFF. The DNA of the CDR3 is TGCGCCAGCAGCTTGGTGGGCGGGGTGAACACTGAAGCTTTCTTT.

This clone was detected once. The gene calls are TRBV11-1 and TRBJ2-4, with 9 bases fitting TRBD1. This CDR3 has 19 residues. The trim removed 1 base at V and 2 bases at J, leaving 12 bases unmatched. Germline values: CDR1 SGHAT, CDR2 FQDESV (reference sequence). The CDR3: CASSLVTDRGRGTKNIQYF. CDR3 nucleotides: TGTGCCAGCAGCTTAGTGACGGACAGGGGTCGGGGAACCAAAAACATTCAGTACTTC.

The chain is built from TRBV10-1 and TRBJ2-1, with TRBD1 matching 9 bases. The CDR3 totals 15 residues. V was pared by 2 bases and J by 10 bases, with 9 bases of the junction left unmatched. Looked up from germline, CDR1 is WNHNN and CDR2 is SYGVQD (reference sequence). CDR3 protein: CASSEGTGLREEQFF. The CDR3 DNA is TGCGCCAGCAGTGAGGGGACAGGGCTACGGGAAGAGCAGTTCTTC.

This clone was seen more than once but under ten times. V gene TRBV11-2 combines with J gene TRBJ1-5; TRBD1 matches 7 bases. CDR1 is SGHAT and CDR2 is FQNNGV in the germline V gene. The V segment lost 5 bases and the J segment 3 bases; nucleotides outside the gene matches: 7. The CDR3 runs to 15 residues. CDR3 loop: CASSPTGAHNQPQHF. In DNA form, the CDR3 reads TGTGCCAGCAGCCCAACAGGGGCCCACAATCAGCCCCAGCATTTT.

This clone was detected only once. The junction and the germline gene differ at one end; a read error may be behind it. In DNA form, the CDR3 reads TGTGCCAGCAAAACAGGGGGAAACTCTCGAAACACCATATATTTT. Translating gives CASKTGGNSRNTIYF. The V call is TRBV2, the J call TRBJ1-3, with 8 bases lining up with TRBD1. The V gene's germline CDR1 is SNHLY and CDR2 FYNNEI. The CDR3 spans 15 residues.

The rearrangement uses TRBV18 and TRBJ1-2, with 9 positions matching TRBD1. The germline CDR1 and CDR2 sequences are KGHSH and LQKENI. V trimming: 1 base; J trimming: 7 bases; junction bases outside the gene matches: 13. The CDR3 is made up of 17 amino acids. CDR3 region: CASSPQKGPGQGSGYTF. The CDR3 nucleotides read TGTGCCAGCTCACCACAAAAGGGGCCGGGACAGGGCAGTGGCTACACCTTC.

J is TRBJ2-6 and V is TRBV29-1; maybe TRBD1 (5 bases). Germline V gene lookup returns CDR1 SQVTM and CDR2 ANQGSEA. The CDR3 extends over 16 amino acids. V dropped 5 bases and J dropped 3 bases, with 17 bases sitting between them. CDR3 residues: CSVMYPGPGGANVLTF. CDR3 bases: TGCAGCGTTATGTACCCAGGGCCAGGTGGGGCCAACGTCCTGACTTTC.

This chain joins TRBV29-1 and TRBJ1-1; tentative D call: TRBD1 (6 bases). Deletions cut 7 bases from V and 1 base from J, with 10 bases between. CDR1 SQVTM and CDR2 ANQGSEA come from the germline V gene. The CDR3 length is 12 residues. CDR3 region: CSARTANTEAFF. CDR3 in DNA: TGCAGCGCGAGGACAGCGAACACTGAAGCTTTCTTT.